The clone carrying this TCR beta chain occurred once. Its antigen is still unknown. The sample originates from a study of cytomegalovirus exposure and HLA in healthy donors. Study outcomes and limitations: Equally common other TCR beta chains were less clonally expanded than HLA-associated ones, a later analysis found. About 90% or about 30% of the time was how often most TCR beta V segments were productive, according to an earlier analysis. Relative to the approximately 700-donor mean, N-insertions were reportedly fewer in an Asian-associated ancestry cluster in a later analysis. Associated with cytomegalovirus, according to the listing, were around 160 TCR beta chains.

The PCR ran on 60 Vbeta and 13 Jbeta primers. Profiled with immunoSEQ multiplex PCR; TCRdb holds only in-frame clones, not every one. Among some 87,000 clones, 55% to 75% were seen once, and the ten largest hold more than 13%. CDR1 ENHRY and CDR2 SYGVKD come from the germline V gene. CDR3 length equals 13 residues. The V segment lost 10 bases and the J segment 3 bases; nucleotides outside the gene matches: 6. Material for sequencing was PBMCs. This chain uses TRBV10-3 with TRBJ1-5; 7 positions agree with TRBD1. This receptor was identified in a woman aged 45-59 years in good health and CMV-seropositive. CDR3 in DNA: TGTGCCACCGGACAGGAACCCAATCAGCCCCAGCATTTT. Encoded protein: CATGQEPNQPQHF.